Shown below are 5 T cell receptor beta chains from a single sample sequenced in a study of cytomegalovirus exposure and HLA in healthy donors. Amplification used 60 Vbeta primers and 13 Jbeta primers. Measured with immunoSEQ multiplex PCR; TCRdb has only the in-frame clones, and not every one. The sample includes some 200,000 clones, roughly 84% of them seen just once. The sequencing sample was made of PBMCs. Receptors originate from a woman aged 50 to 60 in good health and CMV-seropositive.

The sample holds a few counts of this clone. The chain combines TRBV21-1 with TRBJ2-5; no DNA check was done on the table's D call, TRBD2. TRBV21-1 is a pseudogene segment. This CDR3 is 15 amino acids long. CDR3 amino acids: CASSFRLAGEETQYF. The CDR3 DNA reads as TGTGCCAGCAGCTTTAGACTAGCGGGGGAAGAGACCCAGTACTTC.

V usage is TRBV5-4 and J usage is TRBJ1-1; 7 bases align to TRBD1. There are 14 residues in the CDR3. The J segment lost 8 bases and the V segment lost 3 bases, leaving 10 bases of the junction unmatched. Germline V gene data show CDR1 as SGHNT and CDR2 as YYREEE (reference sequence). The CDR3 DNA sequence: TGTGCCAGCAGCTATTATGGGCAGGGGGTAGAAGCTTTCTTT. Residues: CASSYYGQGVEAFF.

V usage is TRBV7-9 and J usage is TRBJ2-2; maybe TRBD2 (5 bases). CDR3 length equals 13 residues. CDR1 is SEHNR, CDR2 FQNEAQ, per germline (reference sequence). The ends were cut back, 3 bases at V and 13 bases at J, with 15 bases in the middle. CDR3 loop: CASSFDRGLWLFF. The CDR3 DNA sequence: TGTGCCAGCAGCTTTGACCGGGGTCTATGGCTGTTTTTT.

The CDR3 region has the DNA TGTGCCAGCAGTTACAAGCGAACAAGCTCCTACGAGCAGTACTTC. Its translation is CASSYKRTSSYEQYF. This chain joins TRBV6-6 and TRBJ2-7; no clear D. Germline V CDR1 and CDR2: MNHNY, SVGAGI (reference sequence). The CDR3 extends over 15 amino acids. With 2 bases removed from V and 0 bases from J, the gap between germline ends came to 11 bases.

The chain uses TRBV5-6 and TRBJ2-2, with 10 bases fitting TRBD2. V trimming: 1 base; J trimming: 5 bases; junction bases outside the gene matches: 8. CDR3 size: 17 residues. Germline V lookup: CDR1 SGHDT, CDR2 YYEEEE. In DNA form, the CDR3 reads TGTGCCAGCAGCTTGTTCAGCGGGGGGGCCCGTACCGGGGAGCTGTTTTTT. The encoded protein is CASSLFSGGARTGELFF.